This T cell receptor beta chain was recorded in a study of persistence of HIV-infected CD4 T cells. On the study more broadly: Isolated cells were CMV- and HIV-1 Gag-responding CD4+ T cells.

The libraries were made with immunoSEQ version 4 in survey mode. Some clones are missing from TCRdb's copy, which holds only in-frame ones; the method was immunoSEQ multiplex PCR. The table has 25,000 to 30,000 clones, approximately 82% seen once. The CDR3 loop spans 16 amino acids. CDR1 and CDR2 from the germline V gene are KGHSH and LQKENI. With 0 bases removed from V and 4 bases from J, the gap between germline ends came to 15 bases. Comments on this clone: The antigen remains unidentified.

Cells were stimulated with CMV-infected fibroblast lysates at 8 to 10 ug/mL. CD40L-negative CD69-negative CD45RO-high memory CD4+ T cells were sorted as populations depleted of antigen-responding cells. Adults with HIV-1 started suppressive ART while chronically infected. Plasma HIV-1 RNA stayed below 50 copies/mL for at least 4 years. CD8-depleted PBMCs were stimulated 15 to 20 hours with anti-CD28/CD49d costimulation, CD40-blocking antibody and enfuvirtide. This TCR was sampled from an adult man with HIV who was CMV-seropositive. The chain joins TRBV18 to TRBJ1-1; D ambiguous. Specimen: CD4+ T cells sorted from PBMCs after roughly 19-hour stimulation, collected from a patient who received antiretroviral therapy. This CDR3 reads CASSPPRRVGSTEAFF. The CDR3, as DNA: TGTGCCAGCTCACCACCTAGGCGGGTAGGGAGCACTGAAGCTTTCTTT.